These T cell receptor beta chains were read from a single sample in a study of human T cells and chemical hapten exposure. One entry per CDR3 protein results from TCRdb running MiXCR on the RACE reads. The sample contains roughly 50,000 distinct CDR3 sequences, approximately 9.9% of which appear only once. Sample: whole blood, taken in connection with sensitization to the hapten diphenylcyclopropenone (DPC). The receptors were gathered from a woman in her thirties or forties with alopecia areata. Some clones in this sample may be carry-over from other donors' samples. Each CDR3 is given with its conserved first and last residue. A D gene is named only where the DNA matches it firmly. Expanded clones get a size class; other rows say once, few or many, or leave the size out.

j_call | d_call | v_call | clone_size | cdr3_aa | cdr3_nt
TRBJ2-1 | NA | TRBV3-1 | NA | CASSQWGSSYNEQFF | TGTGCCAGCAGCCAATGGGGGAGCTCCTACAATGAGCAGTTCTTC
TRBJ2-1 | NA | TRBV4-3 | many | CASSQDRAGYNEQFF | TGCGCCAGCAGCCAAGATAGGGCCGGTTACAATGAGCAGTTCTTC
TRBJ1-2 | TRBD1 | TRBV3-1 | many | CASSPGQGMDYGYTF | TGTGCCAGCAGCCCGGGACAGGGGATGGACTATGGCTACACCTTC
TRBJ1-4 | NA | TRBV12-3/TRBV12-4 | NA | CASSFLGEEKLFF | TGTGCCAGCAGTTTTTTAGGAGAGGAAAAACTGTTTTTT
TRBJ2-4 | NA | TRBV28 | many | CASSSGGGIQYF | TGTGCCAGCAGCAGCGGAGGGGGCATTCAGTACTTC
TRBJ2-3 | NA | TRBV7-2 | many | CASSPGLFASTDTQYF | TGTGCCAGCAGCCCCGGTCTCTTCGCTTCCACAGATACGCAGTATTTT
TRBJ1-1 | TRBD1 | TRBV9 | many | CASSDHTGGTEAFF | TGTGCCAGCAGCGACCACACAGGGGGAACTGAAGCTTTCTTT
TRBJ2-5 | TRBD1 | TRBV10-3 | NA | CAITSDREGTQYF | TGTGCCATCACATCGGACAGGGAAGGGACCCAGTACTTC
TRBJ1-2 | NA | TRBV7-9 | many | CASSLTDYGYTF | TGTGCCAGCAGCTTGACAGACTATGGCTACACCTTC
TRBJ1-2 | NA | TRBV28 | many | CASSPGPYYGYTF | TGTGCCAGCAGTCCGGGCCCATACTATGGCTACACCTTC
TRBJ1-5 | NA | TRBV7-6 | many | CASSLGGQPQHF | TGTGCCAGCAGCCTAGGGGGGCAGCCCCAGCATTTT
TRBJ2-4 | TRBD1 | TRBV6-2/TRBV6-3 | NA | CASSYSDRGAKNIQYF | TGTGCCAGCAGTTACTCCGACAGGGGCGCCAAAAACATTCAGTACTTC
TRBJ2-1 | NA | TRBV7-2 | few | CASSLAYNEQFF | TGTGCCAGCAGCTTAGCCTACAATGAGCAGTTCTTC
TRBJ2-7 | NA | TRBV3-1 | many | CASSQGQEQYF | TGTGCCAGCAGCCAAGGACAAGAGCAGTACTTC
TRBJ2-2 | TRBD2 | TRBV10-3 | few | CAISEQGLGNTGELFF | TGTGCCATCAGTGAACAAGGACTAGGGAACACCGGGGAGCTGTTTTTT